The 20 T cell receptor beta chains in this list originate from one sample, sequenced in a study of blood T cells in healthy people across ages. Primed by a sample-barcoded 5' primer and a J-beta primer mix, a second PCR proceeded for about 7 to 12 cycles. TCRdb processed the 5' RACE reads anew with MiXCR; each CDR3 protein has one entry. The table has 920,000 or so distinct CDR3 sequences, less than 50% seen once; the top ten hold over 15%. The sample was blood. The receptors were gathered from a woman in her sixties or seventies in good health.

In the case of this clonotype: Given a much more abundant clone one base away, this may be a read error. CDR3 in amino acids: CTSSALTDTSPLHF. CDR3 nucleotide sequence: TGTACCAGCTCCGCCCTGACAGACACCTCACCCCTCCACTTT. The chain carries TRBV27 and TRBJ1-6, with a weak D call TRBD1 (5 bases). This CDR3 is built from 14 residues. Germline assignment: CDR1 MNHEY and CDR2 SMNVEV (reference sequence).

CDR3: CASSYPRLRTGDYGYTF. DNA for the CDR3: TGTGCCAGCAGTTACCCCAGACTCCGGACAGGGGACTATGGCTACACCTTC. The J gene is TRBJ1-2, the V gene TRBV6-6; 9 bases are shared with TRBD1. The V gene end was trimmed by 2 bases and the J gene end by 3 bases; junction bases not matched to a gene: 10. CDR3 length: 17 amino acids. CDR1 and CDR2 (germline): MNHNY, SVGAGI (reference sequence).

This clonotype was found many times. V usage is TRBV4-1 and J usage is TRBJ2-3; TRBD2 agrees at 11 bases. Germline CDR1 MGHRA, CDR2 YSYEKL. The V and J ends lost 9 bases and 1 base, in that order; junction bases with no gene match: 0. The CDR3 spans 13 residues. The CDR3 DNA reads as TGCGCCAGTAGCGGGAGGGGCACAGATACGCAGTATTTT. As protein: CASSGRGTDTQYF.

The chain carries TRBV6-5 and TRBJ2-4, with TRBD1 identical over 10 bases. The better agreement between TRBJ2-7 and the DNA end casts doubt on the J call. CDR3 length: 13 amino acids. Germline CDR1 MNHEY, CDR2 SVGAGI. The CDR3 DNA sequence: TGTGCCAGCACCGACAGGGGGCTGTACGAGCAGTACTTC. The encoded protein is CASTDRGLYEQYF.

The V call is TRBV3-1, the J call TRBJ2-5, with TRBD1 identical over 8 bases. The CDR3 runs 15 residues. CDR1 LGHDT and CDR2 YNNKEL come from the germline V gene (reference sequence). V lost 4 bases to trimming and J lost 7 bases; unmatched junction nucleotides: 11. The CDR3 loop is CASSPSLDREGTQYF. In DNA, the CDR3 is TGTGCCAGCAGCCCATCCTTGGACAGGGAAGGGACCCAGTACTTC.

This clonotype is a singleton in its sample. CDR3 loop: CASSWGASSYNEQYF. CDR3 in DNA: TGTGCCAGCAGTTGGGGGGCGAGCTCCTACAATGAGCAGTACTTC. The V gene is TRBV6-2 or TRBV6-3, the J gene TRBJ2-1, with D possibly being TRBD1 or TRBD2 (6 bases each). The closer fit of TRBJ2-7 to the DNA end suggests the J call may be wrong. Germline V gene sequence: CDR1 MNHEY, CDR2 SVGEGT. This CDR3 comprises 15 residues.

In this sample, this clonotype turned up many times. The CDR3 sequence: CASSGQASYEQYF. CDR3 nucleotide sequence: TGTGCCAGCAGCGGACAGGCTTCCTACGAGCAGTACTTC. V is TRBV13 and J is TRBJ2-7; 7 bases are a match to TRBD1. The CDR3 sequence is 13 residues long. The germline gives CDR1 PRHDT, CDR2 FYEKMQ (reference sequence). The V segment lost 5 bases and the J segment 1 base; nucleotides outside the gene matches: 2. Complete variable domain (other parts from reference TRBV13 and TRBJ2-7): AAGVIQSPRHLIKEKRETATLKCYPIPRHDTVYWYQQGPGQDPQFLISFYEKMQSDKGSIPDRFSAQQFSDYHSELNMSSLELGDSALYFCASSGQASYEQYFGPGTRLTVT.

As concerns this clonotype: A read error may produce the germline difference seen at one junction end. V is TRBV5-1 and J is TRBJ1-1, with a possible D match to TRBD1 (5 bases). The V gene's germline CDR1 is SGHRS and CDR2 YFSETQ. The CDR3 has 13 residues. In DNA form, the CDR3 reads TGTGCCAGCAGCTGGGCGGGGGACACTGAAGCTTTCTTT. Translated, it gives CASSWAGDTEAFF.

As DNA, the CDR3 is TGTGCCAGCAGCCAGGGCCCCGACGAGCAGTACTTC. Translated, it gives CASSQGPDEQYF. V and J are TRBV27 and TRBJ2-7, with a possible D match to TRBD1 (5 bases). V lost 6 bases, J lost 5 bases, and 11 bases lay in between. Germline CDR1 reads MNHEY; CDR2 reads SMNVEV (reference sequence). The CDR3 totals 12 residues.

This clonotype was counted at least ten times. The chain uses TRBV14 and TRBJ2-3; D ambiguous. Germline CDR1 and CDR2: SGHDN and FVKESK. V was pared by 1 base and J by 1 base, with 6 bases between. This CDR3 is 14 amino acids long. For the CDR3, the DNA is TGTGCCAGCAGCCAAGTTACACGCACAGATACGCAGTATTTT. Its translation: CASSQVTRTDTQYF.

The rearrangement uses TRBV3-1 and TRBJ2-5, with D perhaps matching TRBD1 (7 bases). V was cut by 1 base and J by 2 bases, with 14 bases left in between. Germline V lookup: CDR1 LGHDT, CDR2 YNNKEL (reference sequence). The CDR3 runs 16 residues. CDR3 sequence reads: CASSQGGTASQETQYF. For the CDR3, the DNA is TGTGCCAGCAGCCAAGGCGGGACAGCTTCACAAGAGACCCAGTACTTC.

This clonotype was detected ten times or more. The chain links TRBV7-2 to TRBJ1-1; D might be TRBD1 (5 bases). V was pared by 5 bases and J by 0 bases, with 10 bases between. The CDR3 runs 14 residues. Germline assignment: CDR1 SGHTA and CDR2 FQGNSA. In nucleotides, the CDR3 is TGTGCCAGCAGCCGAGACAGCATGAACACTGAAGCTTTCTTT. Translation: CASSRDSMNTEAFF.

This clonotype has at least ten counts. This chain links TRBV3-1 with TRBJ2-5; 10 nucleotides agree with TRBD2. Trimming took 1 base from V and 2 from J; bases not matched to a gene: 1. The CDR3 loop spans 15 amino acids. Germline-derived CDR1 and CDR2 are LGHDT and YNNKEL (reference sequence). CDR3 region: CASSQGTSGQETQYF. The DNA of the CDR3 is TGTGCCAGCAGCCAAGGGACTAGCGGACAAGAGACCCAGTACTTC.

This clonotype was picked up a small number of times. V usage is TRBV5-1 and J usage is TRBJ1-4, with D possibly TRBD1 on 5 matching bases. Per the germline V gene, CDR1 is SGHRS and CDR2 is YFSETQ. Trimming stripped 5 bases from V and 4 bases from J, with 12 bases between. This CDR3 spans 14 amino acids. The CDR3 nucleotides are TGCGCCAGCAGGCGGGACGGAATTAATGAAAAACTGTTTTTT. It codes for CASRRDGINEKLFF.

Comment on this clonotype: One end of the junction varies from germline; a read error may be responsible. The chain uses TRBV9 and TRBJ2-4, with 9 bases that match TRBD2. The J call is doubtful: the DNA matches TRBJ2-7 better. The CDR3 has 16 residues. Germline assignment: CDR1 SGDLS and CDR2 YYNGEE. CDR3 sequence: CANSVGSSGGWYEQYF. CDR3 nucleotides: TGTGCCAACAGCGTAGGCAGTAGCGGGGGTTGGTACGAGCAGTACTTC.

The V gene is TRBV6-2 or TRBV6-3, the J gene TRBJ1-6; 8 bases line up with TRBD1. Per the germline V gene, CDR1 is MNHEY and CDR2 is SVGEGT. The trim removed 6 bases at V and 3 bases at J, leaving 4 bases unmatched. There are 15 residues in the CDR3. The chain's CDR3 is CASSQTGVYNSPLHF. Written as DNA, the CDR3 is TGTGCCAGCAGCCAGACAGGGGTCTATAATTCACCCCTCCACTTT.

The rearrangement joins TRBV6-4 to TRBJ2-3, with 7 bases identical to TRBD1. Trimming removed 5 bases from V and 1 base from J; junction bases left unmatched: 6. The germline gives CDR1 MRHNA, CDR2 SNTAGT. CDR3 length: 15 residues. CDR3: CASSKTGTGTDTQYF. The DNA of the CDR3 is TGTGCCAGCAGTAAGACCGGGACAGGCACAGATACGCAGTATTTT.

The chain employs TRBV5-1 and TRBJ1-4, with 7 nucleotides matching TRBD1. CDR1 is SGHRS and CDR2 is YFSETQ in the germline V gene. The V segment lost 4 bases and the J segment 3 bases; nucleotides outside the gene matches: 9. The CDR3 loop spans 16 amino acids. CDR3 sequence reads: CASSHRRQGPNEKLFF. The CDR3 DNA reads TGCGCCAGCAGCCACCGACGACAGGGACCTAATGAAAAACTGTTTTTT.

The chain is built from TRBV6-5 and TRBJ2-5; D perhaps matches TRBD1 (5 bases). There are 15 residues in the CDR3. Germline V gene data show CDR1 as MNHEY and CDR2 as SVGAGI. V lost 2 bases to trimming and J lost 5 bases, with 15 bases between them. Here the CDR3 reads CASSYGATVQETQYF. In DNA, the CDR3 is TGTGCCAGCAGTTACGGGGCAACCGTCCAGGAGACCCAGTACTTC.

The chain recombines TRBV6-6 with TRBJ2-3, with TRBD2 matching over 12 bases. There are 15 residues in the CDR3. The germline V gene has CDR1 MNHNY and CDR2 SVGAGI (reference sequence). V lost 6 bases to trimming and J lost 9 bases; unmatched junction nucleotides: 10. The CDR3 sequence is CASSLLAGGYVTQYF. In nucleotides, the CDR3 is TGTGCCAGCAGCTTACTAGCGGGAGGATACGTGACGCAGTATTTT.